The 23 T cell receptor beta chains in this list originate from one sample, sequenced in a study of blood T cells in healthy people across ages. Then a second PCR, running about 7 to 11 cycles, was carried out with a sample-barcoded 5' primer and a J-beta primer mix. Each CDR3 protein is one row after TCRdb ran MiXCR on the 5' RACE reads. The repertoire includes 1.2 million to 1.5 million distinct CDR3 sequences, 55% to 75% of them detected once, and over 5% sits in the top ten. Sample: blood. The origin of the receptors is a man aged 18-30 years in good health.

This clonotype was seen more than once but under ten times. V gene TRBV5-6 combines with J gene TRBJ2-7; 9 bases line up with TRBD1. Unmatched junction bases numbered 9, after V lost 6 bases and J lost 2 bases. In germline, CDR1 is SGHDT, CDR2 YYEEEE. The CDR3 covers 15 residues. The CDR3 protein is CASTPGQGIAYEQYF. CDR3 DNA sequence: TGTGCCAGCACCCCCGGACAGGGGATTGCCTACGAGCAGTACTTC.

This clonotype occurred a few times. V and J are TRBV29-1 and TRBJ2-5; 12 bases are a match to TRBD2. The J call may be faulty, since TRBJ2-7 better matches the DNA end. The CDR3 length is 13 residues. The germline gives CDR1 SQVTM, CDR2 ANQGSEA. This chain's CDR3 is CSVASSGGVEQYF. DNA for the CDR3: TGCAGCGTGGCTTCTAGCGGGGGGGTCGAGCAGTACTTC.

The chain links TRBV6-5 to TRBJ2-7, with D perhaps matching TRBD1 (5 bases). The CDR3 totals 14 residues. Germline assignment: CDR1 MNHEY and CDR2 SVGAGI. V lost 2 bases and J 4 bases, leaving 12 bases between the germline ends. In nucleotides, the CDR3 is TGTGCCAGCAGTTACAACCAGGGATTATACGAGCAGTACTTC. It specifies CASSYNQGLYEQYF.

This clonotype was observed at least ten times. The chain couples TRBV29-1 to TRBJ2-7; either TRBD1 or TRBD2 may supply D (5 bases each). The germline V gene encodes CDR1 SQVTM and CDR2 ANQGSEA. The ends were cut back, 3 bases at V and 3 bases at J, with 6 bases in the middle. The CDR3 has 11 amino acids. The CDR3 is CSVERGYEQYF. For the CDR3, the DNA is TGCAGCGTTGAGAGGGGCTACGAGCAGTACTTC.

The chain links TRBV6-5 to TRBJ1-2; the D is unclear. V was clipped by 10 bases and J by 6 bases, with 21 bases between them. In germline, CDR1 is MNHEY, CDR2 SVGAGI. This CDR3 region has 14 residues. The CDR3 DNA reads as TGTGCCACCAAACAAAATTCCCTCCAGGATGGCTACACCTTC. It yields the protein CATKQNSLQDGYTF.

The rearrangement links TRBV3-1 to TRBJ1-2; 7 bases fit TRBD1. In germline, CDR1 is LGHDT, CDR2 YNNKEL (reference sequence). With 4 bases clipped from V and 6 bases from J, the junction kept 14 bases outside the gene matches. This CDR3 region has 16 residues. The CDR3 reads CASSLQETRDSDGYTF. The CDR3 region has the DNA TGTGCCAGCAGCCTACAAGAGACCCGGGACAGTGATGGCTACACCTTC.

The V call is TRBV20-1, the J call TRBJ1-6, with 7 bases identical to TRBD1. CDR3 length: 12 residues. Germline loops: CDR1 DFQATT, CDR2 SNEGSKA (reference sequence). V trimming: 5 bases; J trimming: 9 bases; junction bases outside the gene matches: 4. The CDR3 loop reads CSASGGGSPLHF. CDR3 sequence (DNA): TGCAGTGCTTCAGGGGGGGGTTCACCCCTCCACTTT.

The J gene is TRBJ2-3, the V gene TRBV29-1; a possible D gene is TRBD2 (6 bases). The CDR3 is 10 amino acids. The germline V and J ends were trimmed by 7 bases and 7 bases, with 9 bases remaining between them. In germline, CDR1 is SQVTM, CDR2 ANQGSEA. CDR3 sequence (DNA): TGCAGCGGGGGAGGTAATACGCAGTATTTT. This translates into CSGGGNTQYF.

This clonotype was seen more than once but under ten times. V and J are TRBV5-8 and TRBJ2-6, with D tentatively TRBD1 or TRBD2 (5 bases each). The germline V gene encodes CDR1 SGHTS and CDR2 YDEGEE. The CDR3 runs to 17 residues. Trimming removed 2 bases at V and 0 bases at J, with 12 bases between. The CDR3, as DNA: TGTGCCAGCAGCTTCCGGGACGCACACTCTGGGGCCAACGTCCTGACTTTC. Its translation is CASSFRDAHSGANVLTF.

This clonotype was seen only a few times. The chain recombines TRBV7-9 with TRBJ2-5, with TRBD2 identical over 7 bases. CDR1 is SEHNR and CDR2 is FQNEAQ in the germline V gene (reference sequence). V lost 5 bases and J lost 0; bases outside the gene matches: 12. This CDR3 is built from 17 residues. The CDR3 DNA is TGTGCCAGCAGCCCACTCTTTAGCGGGCTGTACCAAGAGACCCAGTACTTC. It specifies CASSPLFSGLYQETQYF.

The chain links TRBV9 to TRBJ2-7; no clear D. The CDR3 length is 15 residues. Deletions cut 0 bases from V and 3 bases from J, with 13 bases between. Per germline, CDR1 SGDLS and CDR2 YYNGEE. In DNA form, the CDR3 reads TGTGCCAGCAGCGTAGATGTTGACATCCACTACGAGCAGTACTTC. Encoded protein: CASSVDVDIHYEQYF.

This clonotype appeared a few times. The J gene is TRBJ2-7, the V gene TRBV7-2, with 15 positions matching TRBD2. The V segment lost 6 bases and the J segment 5 bases; nucleotides outside the gene matches: 8. The CDR3 is 16 residues long. Germline CDR1 and CDR2: SGHTA and FQGNSA. For the CDR3, the DNA is TGTGCCAGCAGTAAAAGGACTAGCGGGAGGGCCCACGAGCAGTACTTC. This codes for CASSKRTSGRAHEQYF.

This clonotype has just a few counts. The J gene is TRBJ2-1, the V gene TRBV29-1; TRBD1 matches at 7 bases. Germline values: CDR1 SQVTM, CDR2 ANQGSEA. The trim removed 6 bases at V and 3 bases at J, leaving 8 bases unmatched. This CDR3 spans 14 amino acids. In DNA, the CDR3 is TGCAGCGTGGGGGACAGTCCCCTCTACAATGAGCAGTTCTTC. It translates to CSVGDSPLYNEQFF.

This clonotype turned up a few times. The gene calls are TRBV7-6 and TRBJ1-2; D ambiguous. The CDR3 length is 18 residues. V lost 1 base to trimming and J lost 0 bases, with 18 bases between them. CDR1 is SGHVS, CDR2 FNYEAQ, per germline. Written as DNA, the CDR3 is TGTGCCAGCAGCTTAGGCCACAGACCCTCGGAAGCTAACTATGGCTACACCTTC. Protein: CASSLGHRPSEANYGYTF.

V gene TRBV20-1 combines with J gene TRBJ2-6; no clear D gene. The CDR3 is 13 amino acids. Per germline, CDR1 DFQATT and CDR2 SNEGSKA (reference sequence). V dropped 4 bases and J dropped 2 bases, with 6 bases sitting between them. The chain's CDR3 is CSATPPGANVLTF. CDR3 in DNA: TGCAGTGCTACACCCCCTGGGGCCAACGTCCTGACTTTC.

V and J are TRBV20-1 and TRBJ2-4; no clear D gene. The J call is doubtful: the DNA matches TRBJ2-5 better. This CDR3 is built from 15 residues. Germline CDR1 reads DFQATT; CDR2 reads SNEGSKA (reference sequence). CDR3 nucleotide sequence: TGCAGTGCTCCAACGTTCCTTAGTGGTGGTGAGACCCAGTACTTC. This translates into CSAPTFLSGGETQYF.

This rearrangement joins TRBV7-7 to TRBJ2-1; 11 bases agree with TRBD2. The V gene end was trimmed by 2 bases and the J gene end by 7 bases; junction bases not matched to a gene: 7. The CDR3 length is 16 residues. Germline loops: CDR1 SSHAT, CDR2 FNYEAQ (reference sequence). CDR3 protein: CASSLSPLAGENEQFF. CDR3 sequence (DNA): TGTGCCAGCAGCTTATCCCCACTAGCGGGAGAAAATGAGCAGTTCTTC.

The CDR3 DNA is TGTGCCACCAGCAGAGATGGGACTAGCGGGACAGATACGCAGTATTTT. Translating it yields CATSRDGTSGTDTQYF. The chain carries TRBV15 and TRBJ2-3; 12 bases are shared with TRBD2. Per germline, CDR1 LNHNV and CDR2 YYDKDF (reference sequence). V shed 0 bases and J 3 bases; nucleotides not matched to a gene: 1. The length of the CDR3 is 16 residues.

The chain employs TRBV4-3 and TRBJ2-7; tentatively, D is TRBD1 or TRBD2 (5 bases each). The assigned J gene may be wrong: the sequence end matches TRBJ2-5 better. The CDR3 runs 14 residues. The germline V gene encodes CDR1 LGHNA and CDR2 YSLEER. CDR3 DNA: TGCGCCAGCAGCCAAGTTCAAGGGACGCAGACCCAGTACTTC. It specifies CASSQVQGTQTQYF.

The V and J genes are TRBV20-1 and TRBJ1-2; D is possibly TRBD1 (6 bases). V lost 0 bases, J lost 4 bases, and 15 bases lay in between. The CDR3 length is 15 residues. Germline CDR1 reads DFQATT; CDR2 reads SNEGSKA (reference sequence). The CDR3 DNA is TGCAGTGCTAGAGATCCCAGGACAGCGTTCTATGGCTACACCTTC. Translated, it gives CSARDPRTAFYGYTF.

This clonotype was seen more than once but under ten times. The CDR3, as DNA: TGCAGTGCTAGAGTCAATAGTTGGTACACAGATACGCAGTATTTT. It translates to CSARVNSWYTDTQYF. V is TRBV20-1 and J is TRBJ2-3; D call uncertain. The CDR3 consists of 15 residues. V lost 1 base to trimming and J lost 2 bases, with 13 bases between them. Germline CDR1 reads DFQATT; CDR2 reads SNEGSKA (reference sequence).

The V and J genes are TRBV10-3 and TRBJ1-1; D is ambiguous. Per germline, CDR1 ENHRY and CDR2 SYGVKD. This CDR3 is 15 amino acids long. Trimming pared 0 bases from V and 5 bases from J, leaving 13 bases between. The CDR3, as DNA: TGTGCCATCAGTGAGTCGGCAGGCCCAGAGACTGAAGCTTTCTTT. Protein product: CAISESAGPETEAFF.

The V and J genes are TRBV27 and TRBJ2-5; 9 nucleotides align to TRBD1. The V and J ends lost 6 bases and 4 bases, in that order; junction bases with no gene match: 18. Germline values: CDR1 MNHEY, CDR2 SMNVEV (reference sequence). The CDR3 runs 18 residues. This chain's CDR3 is CASSKDHPRQGVGETQYF. The CDR3 nucleotides read TGTGCCAGCAGCAAGGATCACCCCCGACAGGGGGTAGGAGAGACCCAGTACTTC.